The clone carrying this T cell receptor beta chain was counted a single time. The antigen is undetermined. The germline V gene has CDR1 LNHDA and CDR2 SQIVND (reference sequence). Germline trimming cut 3 bases from V and 4 bases from J; bases unmatched to any gene: 12. The CDR3 spans 18 residues. PCR used 60 Vbeta primers and 13 Jbeta primers. Measured with immunoSEQ multiplex PCR; TCRdb has only the in-frame clones, and not every one. Here the sample spans 100,000 to 150,000 clones, about three quarters being singletons. This sample is part of a study of cytomegalovirus exposure and HLA in healthy donors. General observations from the study: Sequencing likely caused a cluster of highly shared sequence variants.

This receptor was identified in a man between 25 and 39 years old in good health and CMV-seronegative. The sequenced material came from PBMCs. The chain has TRBV19 and TRBJ2-2; 9 bases map to TRBD1. The CDR3 protein is CASSMVIIGQGTTGELFF. The CDR3 nucleotides read TGTGCCAGTAGTATGGTTATCATAGGACAGGGGACCACCGGGGAGCTGTTTTTT.